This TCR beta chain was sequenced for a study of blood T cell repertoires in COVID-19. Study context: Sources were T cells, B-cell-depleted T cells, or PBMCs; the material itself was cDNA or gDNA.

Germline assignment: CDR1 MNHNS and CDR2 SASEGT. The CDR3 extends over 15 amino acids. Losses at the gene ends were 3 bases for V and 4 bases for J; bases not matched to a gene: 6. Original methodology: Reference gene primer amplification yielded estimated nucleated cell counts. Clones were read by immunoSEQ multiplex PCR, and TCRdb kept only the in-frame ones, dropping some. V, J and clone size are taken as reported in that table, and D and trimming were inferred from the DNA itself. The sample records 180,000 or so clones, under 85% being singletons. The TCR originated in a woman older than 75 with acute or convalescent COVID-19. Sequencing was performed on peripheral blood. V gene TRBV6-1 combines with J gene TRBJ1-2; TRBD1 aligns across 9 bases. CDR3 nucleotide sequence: TGTGCCAGCAGTGAGATCCTGGGACAGGGCTATGGCTACACCTTC. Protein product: CASSEILGQGYGYTF.